The 31 T cell receptor beta chains given below trace back to one sample, sequenced in a study of PD-1 blockade in classical Hodgkin lymphoma. TCRdb's table, derived via immunoSEQ multiplex PCR, lists solely in-frame clones and lacks some. Altogether roughly 60,000 clones are present, about 90% being singletons, with the ten largest covering approximately 10%. Stated time point: cycle 4 day 1 (C4D1), after less than 7 weeks of nivolumab. Each of the patients experienced relapse following autologous stem cell transplantation, and their brentuximab vedotin exposure differed. The material sequenced was peripheral blood mononuclear cells (PBMCs), taken before the fourth cycle of nivolumab. Receptors were obtained from a human donor with classical Hodgkin lymphoma.

This sequence joins TRBV29-1 and TRBJ1-6; D not certain. Germline V gene data show CDR1 as SQVTM and CDR2 as ANQGSEA. The CDR3 has 14 residues. This chain's CDR3 is CTLIVSSYNSPLHF. The CDR3 DNA follows: TGCACTCTAATAGTAAGCTCCTATAATTCACCCCTCCACTTT.

The chain has TRBV5-1 and TRBJ2-6; a weak D match, TRBD1 (6 bases). Deletions cut 10 bases from V and 0 bases from J, with 14 bases between. CDR1 and CDR2 from the germline V gene are SGHRS and YFSETQ. This CDR3 has 15 residues. The CDR3 coding sequence is TGCGCCTGCCGACAGGAGCCCTCTGGGGCCAACGTCCTGACTTTC. Protein: CACRQEPSGANVLTF.

V gene TRBV7-9 combines with J gene TRBJ2-2; the D gene is possibly TRBD1 (5 bases). The CDR3 has 12 amino acids. Germline values: CDR1 SEHNR, CDR2 FQNEAQ (reference sequence). V was shortened by 11 bases and J by 7 bases, with 14 bases between the two germline ends. CDR3 residues: CAPSKGHGELFF. In DNA, the CDR3 is TGTGCCCCATCCAAGGGGCACGGGGAGCTGTTTTTT.

The rearrangement links TRBV18 to TRBJ1-1; D is undetermined. This CDR3 contains 15 residues. The germline V and J ends were trimmed by 2 bases and 2 bases, with 12 bases remaining between them. The germline V gene encodes CDR1 KGHSH and CDR2 LQKENI. CDR3 sequence (DNA): TGTGCCAGCTCACCAGAGGCAGGACTTAACACTGAAGCTTTCTTT. It encodes CASSPEAGLNTEAFF.

This sequence joins TRBV19 and TRBJ2-5; D is perhaps TRBD1 (6 bases). Germline loops: CDR1 LNHDA, CDR2 SQIVND (reference sequence). The CDR3 covers 13 residues. The V end was cut by 5 bases, the J end by 11 bases, with 18 bases between. The CDR3: CASSVGAAGEQYF. CDR3 DNA: TGTGCCAGTAGTGTGGGGGCGGCTGGTGAGCAGTACTTC.

This clone was observed a single time. This sequence joins TRBV19 and TRBJ1-6, with D possibly TRBD1 on 5 matching bases. Germline CDR1 and CDR2: LNHDA and SQIVND (reference sequence). The CDR3 runs 16 residues. V was pared by 3 bases and J by 5 bases, with 14 bases between. CDR3: CASSMKDVGDNSPLHF. CDR3 nucleotides: TGTGCCAGTAGTATGAAAGATGTAGGGGATAATTCACCCCTCCACTTT.

The chain recombines TRBV6-5 with TRBJ2-5; TRBD2 matches at 8 bases. The CDR3 runs to 15 residues. Trimming removed 5 bases from V and 9 bases from J; junction bases left unmatched: 14. Germline V gives CDR1 MNHEY, CDR2 SVGAGI. In DNA, the CDR3 is TGTGCCAGCAGTCCACCCACGGGGGGGGCCGGGGCCCAGTACTTC. Its translation is CASSPPTGGAGAQYF.

The V and J genes are TRBV18 and TRBJ1-1, with D unclear. V was pared by 2 bases and J by 2 bases, with 18 bases between. This CDR3 contains 17 residues. Germline CDR1 reads KGHSH; CDR2 reads LQKENI. CDR3 region: CASSPKSGDLINTEAFF. Written as DNA, the CDR3 is TGTGCCAGCTCACCAAAGTCCGGAGACCTAATTAACACTGAAGCTTTCTTT.

This clone has just one count. V usage is TRBV6-5 and J usage is TRBJ2-7; D perhaps matches TRBD2 (5 bases). The V gene's germline CDR1 is MNHEY and CDR2 SVGAGI. Deletions cut 0 bases from V and 0 bases from J, with 9 bases between. This CDR3 is 15 amino acids long. The CDR3 protein is CASSYSPGSSYEQYF. DNA of the CDR3: TGTGCCAGCAGTTACTCCCCGGGGTCCTCCTACGAGCAGTACTTC.

The chain joins TRBV5-1 to TRBJ2-2; TRBD2 agrees at 10 bases. V lost 4 bases and J lost 6; bases outside the gene matches: 9. Germline CDR1 SGHRS, CDR2 YFSETQ. The CDR3 loop spans 16 amino acids. This CDR3 reads CASSGAGGLDAGELFF. The CDR3 DNA sequence: TGCGCCAGCAGCGGAGCGGGGGGGTTGGATGCCGGGGAGCTGTTTTTT.

The chain carries TRBV15 and TRBJ1-3, with D possibly being TRBD1 (6 bases). From germline, CDR1 is LNHNV and CDR2 YYDKDF (reference sequence). CDR3 length: 17 residues. Between the trimmed V and J ends, which lost 3 bases and 0 bases, there was a span of 15 bases. DNA of the CDR3: TGTGCCACCAGCAGCCAGGGAACAGGGTACTCTGGAAACACCATATATTTT. Residues: CATSSQGTGYSGNTIYF.

The rearrangement uses TRBV19 and TRBJ1-2; D uncertain. V was pared by 5 bases and J by 5 bases, with 15 bases between. CDR3 length equals 14 residues. CDR1 and CDR2 (germline): LNHDA, SQIVND (reference sequence). The DNA of the CDR3 is TGTGCCAGTAGTGGAAGTATTTTGGGGTATGGCTACACCTTC. Protein product: CASSGSILGYGYTF.

Only a few counts were recorded for this clone. The chain has TRBV15 and TRBJ2-7, with D unclear. There are 16 residues in the CDR3. The V end lost 5 bases, the J end lost 4 bases, and 21 bases lay between the germline ends. Germline V lookup: CDR1 LNHNV, CDR2 YYDKDF (reference sequence). The CDR3 loop reads CATSPDLWGRRYEQYF. The CDR3 region has the DNA TGTGCCACCAGCCCAGATCTCTGGGGTCGGCGGTACGAGCAGTACTTC.

The chain couples TRBV5-1 to TRBJ2-3; 7 bases agree with TRBD1. Per germline, CDR1 SGHRS and CDR2 YFSETQ. This CDR3 comprises 14 residues. V lost 4 bases and J lost 4; bases outside the gene matches: 6. CDR3 DNA sequence: TGCGCCAGCAGCCGGGACAGTGAGCCAGATACGCAGTATTTT. Its protein is CASSRDSEPDTQYF.

This clone has just a few counts. The chain employs TRBV18 and TRBJ1-1; D perhaps matches TRBD1 (6 bases). The CDR3 runs to 13 residues. V lost 3 bases to trimming and J lost 11 bases, with 16 bases between them. Per germline, CDR1 KGHSH and CDR2 LQKENI. Here the CDR3 reads CASSPDETGSAFF. The CDR3 DNA is TGTGCCAGCTCACCTGATGAGACAGGCTCTGCTTTCTTT.

The chain uses TRBV5-1 and TRBJ2-2, with 8 positions matching TRBD2. V was pared by 4 bases and J by 2 bases, with 10 bases of the junction left unmatched. The CDR3 runs to 17 residues. Germline CDR1 reads SGHRS; CDR2 reads YFSETQ. DNA for the CDR3: TGCGCCAGCAGCATTATAGCGGGGCCGCCCAACACCGGGGAGCTGTTTTTT. This encodes CASSIIAGPPNTGELFF. Complete variable domain (other parts from reference TRBV5-1 and TRBJ2-2): KAGVTQTPRYLIKTRGQQVTLSCSPISGHRSVSWYQQTPGQGLQFLFEYFSETQRNKGNFPGRFSGRQFSNSRSEMNVSTLELGDSALYLCASSIIAGPPNTGELFFGEGSRLTVL.

The rearrangement links TRBV19 to TRBJ1-2, with 7 bases identical to TRBD1. Germline V gene data show CDR1 as LNHDA and CDR2 as SQIVND (reference sequence). The J segment lost 2 bases and the V segment lost 5 bases, leaving 8 bases of the junction unmatched. The CDR3 spans 15 residues. The CDR3 sequence: CASSSRDRKNYGYTF. CDR3 DNA sequence: TGTGCCAGTAGTTCCCGGGACAGAAAAAACTATGGCTACACCTTC. Combining the CDR3 with reference TRBV19 and TRBJ1-2 gives the whole variable domain DGGITQSPKYLFRKEGQNVTLSCEQNLNHDAMYWYRQDPGQGLRLIYYSQIVNDFQKGDIAEGYSVSREKKESFPLTVTSAQKNPTAFYLCASSSRDRKNYGYTFGSGTRLTVV.

The V call is TRBV6-1, the J call TRBJ1-6; D remains unclear. V dropped 1 base and J dropped 2 bases, with 9 bases sitting between them. The V gene's germline CDR1 is MNHNS and CDR2 SASEGT. The CDR3 runs 16 residues. This CDR3 reads CASSEDSQPYNSPLHF. DNA for the CDR3: TGTGCCAGCAGTGAAGACTCACAGCCCTATAATTCACCCCTCCACTTT.

V usage is TRBV10-3 and J usage is TRBJ1-2, with 8 bases that match TRBD1. Germline loops: CDR1 ENHRY, CDR2 SYGVKD. CDR3 length: 12 amino acids. The trim removed 11 bases at V and 4 bases at J, leaving 6 bases unmatched. The CDR3 sequence: CAVWTGPYGYTF. The CDR3 bases are TGTGCCGTTTGGACAGGGCCCTATGGCTACACCTTC.

The V and J genes are TRBV25-1 and TRBJ1-2; D might be TRBD1 (5 bases). V was shortened by 7 bases and J by 3 bases, with 12 bases between the two germline ends. The germline V gene has CDR1 MGHDK and CDR2 SYGVNS. The CDR3 has 13 amino acids. The CDR3 region has the DNA TGTGCCAGCACTTTAACAGGCTACTATGGCTACACCTTC. It translates to CASTLTGYYGYTF.

The chain uses TRBV27 and TRBJ2-7; 7 nucleotides agree with TRBD1. Trimming at V came to 6 bases and at J to 0 bases, leaving 14 bases not matched to a gene. CDR3 length equals 17 residues. Germline lookup yields CDR1 MNHEY and CDR2 SMNVEV (reference sequence). The CDR3 nucleotides read TGTGCCAGCAGCCGGAATACACAGGGGTCTCTCTCCTACGAGCAGTACTTC. Its protein product is CASSRNTQGSLSYEQYF.

This clone came up once. The chain is built from TRBV7-9 and TRBJ1-2; D unclear. CDR1 is SEHNR, CDR2 FQNEAQ, per germline (reference sequence). Trimming removed 2 bases from V and 7 bases from J, with 8 bases in between. CDR3 length: 12 amino acids. The CDR3: CASSLKAGGYTF. Written as DNA, the CDR3 is TGTGCCAGCAGCTTAAAGGCGGGTGGCTACACCTTC.

In this sample, this clone turned up once. This sequence joins TRBV7-3 and TRBJ2-3; D assignment may be TRBD1 or TRBD2 (6 bases each). The germline V gene has CDR1 SGHTA and CDR2 FQGTGA. This CDR3 region has 16 residues. Trimming pared 5 bases from V and 3 bases from J, leaving 18 bases between. The CDR3 region has the DNA TGTGCCAGCAGCGTGATCCTAGGAGGGGGAACAGATACGCAGTATTTT. This translates into CASSVILGGGTDTQYF.

The J gene is TRBJ2-1, the V gene TRBV30; D gene ambiguous. CDR1 and CDR2 from the germline V gene are GTSNPN and SVGIG (reference sequence). The V end was cut by 1 base, the J end by 0 bases, with 16 bases between. This CDR3 is 17 amino acids long. The CDR3 reads CAWSGVSRTYSYNEQFF. The CDR3 DNA follows: TGTGCCTGGAGTGGAGTATCACGGACCTACTCCTACAATGAGCAGTTCTTC.

The genes are TRBV29-1 and TRBJ1-1; D not resolved. The germline V gene has CDR1 SQVTM and CDR2 ANQGSEA. The CDR3 covers 12 residues. The ends were cut back, 4 bases at V and 0 bases at J, with 6 bases in the middle. The CDR3 DNA reads TGCAGCGTTGTAATAGTGAACACTGAAGCTTTCTTT. This sequence encodes CSVVIVNTEAFF.

This chain links TRBV10-2 with TRBJ2-7; 9 bases are a match to TRBD1. Germline loops: CDR1 WSHSY, CDR2 SAAADI. V lost 8 bases, J lost 2 bases, and 10 bases stayed unmatched. This CDR3 spans 15 amino acids. The CDR3 sequence is CASLATGQGAYEQYF. CDR3 DNA sequence: TGCGCCAGCCTGGCTACGGGACAGGGCGCCTACGAGCAGTACTTC.

The genes are TRBV18 and TRBJ2-5; 7 bases agree with TRBD2. Trimming took 6 bases from V and 1 from J; bases not matched to a gene: 11. CDR3 length equals 16 residues. Germline CDR1 reads KGHSH; CDR2 reads LQKENI. The CDR3 is CASSVQGGRAQETQYF. CDR3 in DNA: TGTGCCAGCTCGGTTCAAGGTGGGAGGGCCCAAGAGACCCAGTACTTC.

The chain couples TRBV6-5 to TRBJ1-2; weak D call: TRBD1 (5 bases). Germline CDR1 reads MNHEY; CDR2 reads SVGAGI. The V gene lost 6 bases and the J gene lost 1 base, with 9 bases spanning the gap. CDR3 length: 13 residues. In nucleotides, the CDR3 is TGTGCCAGCAGCCGGGACGGTAACTATGGCTACACCTTC. This sequence encodes CASSRDGNYGYTF.

This chain links TRBV5-5 with TRBJ1-1; D gene ambiguous. Trimming pared 2 bases from V and 0 bases from J, leaving 8 bases between. The germline V gene encodes CDR1 SGHKS and CDR2 YYEKEE (reference sequence). The CDR3 sequence is 14 residues long. The CDR3 nucleotides are TGTGCCAGCAGCTTATCCGGCATGAACACTGAAGCTTTCTTT. This translates into CASSLSGMNTEAFF. Full variable domain (outside the CDR3, taken from reference TRBV5-5 and TRBJ1-1): DAGVTQSPTHLIKTRGQQVTLRCSPISGHKSVSWYQQVLGQGPQFIFQYYEKEERGRGNFPDRFSARQFPNYSSELNVNALLLGDSALYLCASSLSGMNTEAFFGQGTRLTVV.

This clone appeared once. J is TRBJ2-6 and V is TRBV27, with 7 bases that match TRBD2. The V segment lost 6 bases and the J segment 0 bases; nucleotides outside the gene matches: 14. Looked up from germline, CDR1 is MNHEY and CDR2 is SMNVEV (reference sequence). This CDR3 is 19 amino acids long. CDR3 in amino acids: CASRPLGEGRSSGANVLTF. The CDR3 coding sequence is TGTGCCAGCAGACCCTTAGGGGAGGGAAGGAGCTCTGGGGCCAACGTCCTGACTTTC.

V is TRBV12-5 and J is TRBJ2-2; possible D gene TRBD2, 7 bases. Trimming stripped 1 base from V and 6 bases from J, with 15 bases between. Per germline, CDR1 LGHNT and CDR2 FRNRAP. The CDR3 consists of 16 residues. CDR3 protein: CASGLGNVGGAGELFF. The DNA of the CDR3 is TGTGCTAGTGGTTTGGGAAACGTAGGGGGGGCCGGGGAGCTGTTTTTT.